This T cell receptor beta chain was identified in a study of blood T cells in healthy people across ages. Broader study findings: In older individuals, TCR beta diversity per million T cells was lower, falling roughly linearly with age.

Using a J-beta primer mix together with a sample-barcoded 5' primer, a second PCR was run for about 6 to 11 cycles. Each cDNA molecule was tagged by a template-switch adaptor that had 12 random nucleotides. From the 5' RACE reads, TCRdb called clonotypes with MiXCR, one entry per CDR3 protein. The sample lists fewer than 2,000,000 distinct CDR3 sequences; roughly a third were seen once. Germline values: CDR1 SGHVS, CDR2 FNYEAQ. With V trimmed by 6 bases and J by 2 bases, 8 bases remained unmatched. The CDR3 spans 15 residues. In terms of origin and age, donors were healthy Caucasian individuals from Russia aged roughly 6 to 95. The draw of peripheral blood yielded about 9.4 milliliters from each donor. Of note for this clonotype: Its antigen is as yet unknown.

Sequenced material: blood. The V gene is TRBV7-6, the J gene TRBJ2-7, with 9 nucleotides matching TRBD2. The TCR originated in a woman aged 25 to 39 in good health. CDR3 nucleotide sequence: TGTGCCAGCAGTAGGAGCGGGGGGTCTGCCTACGAGCAGTACTTC. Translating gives CASSRSGGSAYEQYF. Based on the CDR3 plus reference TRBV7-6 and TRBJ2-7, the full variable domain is GAGVSQSPRYKVTKRGQDVALRCDPISGHVSLYWYRQALGQGPEFLTYFNYEAQQDKSGLPNDRFSAERPEGSISTLTIQRTEQRDSAMYRCASSRSGGSAYEQYFGPGTRLTVT.